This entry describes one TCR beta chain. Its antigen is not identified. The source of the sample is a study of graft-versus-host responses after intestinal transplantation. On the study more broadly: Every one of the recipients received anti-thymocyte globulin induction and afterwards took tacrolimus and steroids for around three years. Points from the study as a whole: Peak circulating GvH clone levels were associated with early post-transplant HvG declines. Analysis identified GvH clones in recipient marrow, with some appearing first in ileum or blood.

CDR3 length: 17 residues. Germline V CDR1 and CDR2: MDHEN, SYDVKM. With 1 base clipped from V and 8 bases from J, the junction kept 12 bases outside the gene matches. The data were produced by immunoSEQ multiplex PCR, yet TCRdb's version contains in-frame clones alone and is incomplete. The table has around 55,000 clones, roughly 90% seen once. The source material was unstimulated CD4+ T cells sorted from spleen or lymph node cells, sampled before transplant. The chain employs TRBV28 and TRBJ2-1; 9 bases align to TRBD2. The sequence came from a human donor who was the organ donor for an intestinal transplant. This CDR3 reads CASSLYLREGLWDEQFF. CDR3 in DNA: TGTGCCAGCAGTTTATACCTGCGGGAGGGCCTATGGGATGAGCAGTTCTTC.